The 11 T cell receptor beta chains below all came from one sample that was sequenced in a study of tumor-infiltrating lymphocytes in primary liver carcinoma. From 400 to 500 ng total RNA, TCR beta cDNA was generated with a primer in the constant region. Each TCR beta library was derived from three nested multiplex PCR rounds that employed slightly modified ARM-PCR. Two initial PCR rounds of roughly 10 cycles each paired TRBV1-TRBV30 forward primers with a C-beta reverse primer. TCRdb re-analysed the multiplex PCR reads in MiXCR, keeping a single row per CDR3 protein. This table has under 200,000 distinct CDR3 sequences, about 85% appearing once. Investigators took RNA and DNA out together from 20-30 mg of unsorted bulk tissue. The sample was tumor tissue from primary liver carcinoma. The receptors stem from a man aged 35 to 55 with primary liver carcinoma and hepatitis B virus infection.

The rearrangement links TRBV6-1 to TRBJ2-7; D not certain. With 3 bases removed from V and 6 bases from J, the gap between germline ends came to 12 bases. The germline gives CDR1 MNHNS, CDR2 SASEGT. The CDR3 has 13 residues. The CDR3 DNA follows: TGTGCCAGCAGTGACGAGGACGGTGCCGAGCAGTACTTC. Translated, it gives CASSDEDGAEQYF.

With respect to this clonotype: One end of the junction does not line up with germline, which may come from a read error. The chain joins TRBV2 to TRBJ2-5; D is ambiguous. The CDR3 has 12 residues. Germline assignment: CDR1 SNHLY and CDR2 FYNNEI. The CDR3 here is CVSTKQQETQYF. In DNA, the CDR3 is TGTGTCAGCACTAAACAACAAGAGACCCAGTACTTC.

Details on this clonotype: The conserved phenylalanine or tryptophan normally closing the CDR3 is absent here, so this likely arose from a read error. The J gene is TRBJ2-2, the V gene TRBV29-1; perhaps D is TRBD1 or TRBD2 (5 bases each). The germline gives CDR1 SQVTM, CDR2 ANQGSEA. The CDR3 is 14 residues long. The chain's CDR3 is CSVLGPGPTGELFV. Here the CDR3 DNA reads TGTAGCGTCCTAGGTCCGGGACCCACCGGGGAGCTGTTTGTT.

With respect to this clonotype: This sequence may be a read error, since a much larger clone differs from it by one base. The J gene is TRBJ2-7, the V gene TRBV7-2; a weak D match, TRBD2 (5 bases). The CDR3 has 15 residues. In germline, CDR1 is SGHTA, CDR2 FQGNSA. V was clipped by 5 bases and J by 0 bases, with 14 bases between them. The CDR3 coding sequence is TGTGCCAGCAGCGGCGCACTAGGCCGCTCCTACGAGCAGTACGTC. Translated, it gives CASSGALGRSYEQYV.

As for this clonotype: Relative to the germline gene, one junction end is altered; a read error may explain this. The chain has TRBV10-3 and TRBJ1-2; D is unresolved. CDR3 length: 14 amino acids. The germline gives CDR1 ENHRY, CDR2 SYGVKD. The CDR3 nucleotides are TGTGCCTTCAGAGACTCGAAAGGGCACTTTGGCTACACCTTC. As protein: CAFRDSKGHFGYTF.

Worth noting for this clonotype: At one end, the junction sequence differs from germline, possibly due to a read error. The V gene is TRBV30, the J gene TRBJ2-2; tentative D call: TRBD2 (6 bases). The CDR3 is made up of 15 amino acids. In germline, CDR1 is GTSNPN, CDR2 SVGIG (reference sequence). CDR3 protein: CAWSPGRMNTGGLFF. DNA for the CDR3: TGTGCCTGGAGTCCGGGACGGATGAACACCGGGGGGCTGTTTTTT.

This clonotype was seen a single time. Without the conserved terminal phenylalanine or tryptophan, this CDR3 likely stems from a read error. The V call is TRBV5-1, the J call TRBJ1-2, with 10 bases aligning to TRBD1. The CDR3 runs 14 residues. Germline loops: CDR1 SGHRS, CDR2 YFSETQ. CDR3 sequence: CASSLDRGSSGYTL. The CDR3 nucleotides are TGCGCCAGTAGCTTGGACAGGGGGTCTAGTGGCTACACCTTA.

Note on this clonotype: A much larger clonotype is one base distant, so this may be a read error. The rearrangement joins TRBV28 to TRBJ2-7, with D unresolved. The CDR3 covers 12 residues. CDR1 and CDR2 from the germline V gene are MDHEN and SYDVKM. CDR3 bases: TGTACCAGCAGTTTTGGGTTAGAGCGGCAGTACTTC. This gives the protein CTSSFGLERQYF.

Of note for this clonotype: The junction differs from germline at one of its ends, possibly a read error. The chain employs TRBV29-1 and TRBJ1-3; D unresolved. Looked up from germline, CDR1 is SQVTM and CDR2 is ANQGSEA. The CDR3 has 14 amino acids. CDR3 DNA sequence: TGCAGCGGGTCCAGGAGCCTCTCTGGAAACACTATATATTTT. Protein: CSGSRSLSGNTIYF.

The table lists this clonotype with a count of one. The junction departs from germline at one end; a sequencing error may be responsible. The V and J genes are TRBV29-1 and TRBJ2-2, with 9 bases fitting TRBD1. The CDR3 has 15 amino acids. CDR1 and CDR2 (germline): SQVTM, ANQGSEA. CDR3 coding DNA: TGCAGCGTTGTACGACAGGGGGATCACACCAGGGAGCTGTTTTTT. Encoded protein: CSVVRQGDHTRELFF.

Comment on this clonotype: Possible read error: a much larger clone is one base away. The rearrangement uses TRBV28 and TRBJ2-3; D not certain. Looked up from germline, CDR1 is MDHEN and CDR2 is SYDVKM. CDR3 size: 15 residues. V was clipped by 6 bases and J by 2 bases, with 15 bases between them. CDR3 protein: CASSPLGRDTDTQYF. CDR3 DNA: TGTGCCAGCAGCCCCCTGGGAAGGGACACAGATACGCAGTATTTT.